Given below is one T cell receptor beta chain in context. The germline V gene has CDR1 LNHDA and CDR2 SQIVND (reference sequence). CDR3 length equals 16 residues. The germline V and J ends were trimmed by 5 bases and 10 bases, with 23 bases remaining between them. This record comes from a study of T cell responses to AZD1222 COVID-19 vaccine. Assay: immunoSEQ multiplex PCR; the TCRdb copy retains only in-frame clones and omits some. The top ten hold 3.5% to 4.5% of the sample, which has roughly 190,000 clones, over 90% seen once. The genes are TRBV19 and TRBJ1-4, with D tentatively TRBD1 (6 bases). The sample in question was peripheral blood, obtained on day 0 of AZD1222 vaccination. The TCR sequence derives from an adult in good health. The CDR3 spells CASSSVPGQGFGKLFF. The DNA for the CDR3 is TGTGCCAGTAGTTCCGTACCGGGACAAGGCTTTGGAAAACTGTTTTTT.